This T cell receptor beta chain was recorded in a study of blood T cell repertoires in COVID-19. Study summary: Donors in the United States, Italy and Spain gave samples during acute or convalescent COVID-19. T cells, B-cell-depleted T cells, or PBMCs supplied cDNA or gDNA.

Trimming cost V 2 bases and J 4 bases; bases outside gene matches: 7. Germline V gene lookup returns CDR1 MNHGY and CDR2 SAAAGT. The CDR3 consists of 17 residues. How the authors handled the data: Amplified reference gene primers provided the basis for estimating nucleated cell counts. Produced via immunoSEQ multiplex PCR; TCRdb's table is partial and in-frame only. V, J and clone size are taken as reported in that table, and D and trimming were inferred from the DNA itself. The table has under 130,000 clones, around 76% seen once. Sequenced: peripheral blood. The TCR sequence derives from a woman in her 70s with acute or convalescent COVID-19. This chain joins TRBV6-8 and TRBJ2-1; 11 nucleotides match TRBD2. The CDR3, as DNA: TGTGCCAGCAGTTACAGGGCTAGCGGGGGGCAGTACAATGAGCAGTTCTTC. Its translation: CASSYRASGGQYNEQFF.